This T cell receptor beta chain was identified in a study of metastatic and nonmetastatic thyroid tumors. Turning to the study itself: For malignant and benign thyroid patients, tumor or nodule tissue and blood were the sources whose repertoires were compared. Broader study findings: Within blood and tumor, benign nodules reportedly had significantly lower TCR beta diversity than malignant thyroid tumors did.

In the source study's methods: Building a distant-metastasis classifier for papillary thyroid cancer drew on CDR3 differences across clinicopathological groups. TCRdb redid the clone calls on the PCR reads using MiXCR. TCRdb, not the original authors, processed these V and J calls. Here the sample spans fewer than 45,000 clones, about a fifth being singletons. This clone was counted ten times or more. Its target is unknown. A read error may account for a junction end that differs from germline. All patients were treatment-naive before thyroid surgery. Germline V gene data show CDR1 as SGHDN and CDR2 as FVKESK. The CDR3 covers 14 residues.

The receptor's source is a female donor with papillary thyroid cancer or a benign thyroid nodule (not recorded which). Some clones in this sample may be carry-over from other donors' samples. The V gene is TRBV14, the J gene TRBJ1-1, with D possibly matching TRBD1 (6 bases). The sample consisted of blood. This CDR3 reads CASSNTRTDTGAFF. CDR3 nucleotides: TGTGCCAGCAGCAACACTCGGACAGACACTGGAGCTTTCTTT.